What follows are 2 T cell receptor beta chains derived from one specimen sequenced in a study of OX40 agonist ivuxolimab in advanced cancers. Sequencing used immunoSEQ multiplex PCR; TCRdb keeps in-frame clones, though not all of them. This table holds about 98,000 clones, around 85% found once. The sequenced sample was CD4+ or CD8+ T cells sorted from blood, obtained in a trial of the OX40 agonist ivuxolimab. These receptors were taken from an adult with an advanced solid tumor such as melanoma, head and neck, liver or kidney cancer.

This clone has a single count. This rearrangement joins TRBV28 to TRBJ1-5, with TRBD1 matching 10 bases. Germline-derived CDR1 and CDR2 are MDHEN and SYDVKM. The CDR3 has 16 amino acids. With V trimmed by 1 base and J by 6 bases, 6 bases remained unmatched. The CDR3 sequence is CASSLFARTGGQPQHF. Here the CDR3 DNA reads TGTGCCAGCAGTTTATTCGCCAGGACAGGGGGTCAGCCCCAGCATTTT.

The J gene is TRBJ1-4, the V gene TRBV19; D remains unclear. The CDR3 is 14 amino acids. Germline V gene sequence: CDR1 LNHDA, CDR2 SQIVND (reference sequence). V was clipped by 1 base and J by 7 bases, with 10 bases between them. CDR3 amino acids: CASSIGREPEKLFF. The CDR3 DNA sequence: TGTGCCAGTAGTATAGGGAGGGAACCTGAAAAACTGTTTTTT.